This TCR beta chain is drawn from a study of T-cell reconstitution after alpha-beta-depleted transplantation in children. The CDR3 covers 14 residues. Germline V gene lookup returns CDR1 SGHRS and CDR2 YFSETQ. V gave up 4 bases and J gave up 3 bases, with 13 bases separating them. This clonotype has only a few counts. Researchers prepared the TCRbeta library using unique molecular identifiers, the study reports. MiXCR, applied by TCRdb to the PCR reads, yields one record per CDR3 protein. The sample carries fewer than 90,000 distinct CDR3 sequences, 6% to 8.5% recorded once. This TCR came from a human donor who donated a stem cell graft to a child with acute lymphoblastic leukemia. The gene calls are TRBV5-1 and TRBJ2-5, with a tentative D call TRBD2 (6 bases). Sample: PBMCs from the stem cell graft donor, taken from the stem cell graft. The DNA for the CDR3 is TGCGCCAGCAGCCCAGGAGGGGCGGAAGAGACCCAGTACTTC. Residues: CASSPGGAEETQYF.